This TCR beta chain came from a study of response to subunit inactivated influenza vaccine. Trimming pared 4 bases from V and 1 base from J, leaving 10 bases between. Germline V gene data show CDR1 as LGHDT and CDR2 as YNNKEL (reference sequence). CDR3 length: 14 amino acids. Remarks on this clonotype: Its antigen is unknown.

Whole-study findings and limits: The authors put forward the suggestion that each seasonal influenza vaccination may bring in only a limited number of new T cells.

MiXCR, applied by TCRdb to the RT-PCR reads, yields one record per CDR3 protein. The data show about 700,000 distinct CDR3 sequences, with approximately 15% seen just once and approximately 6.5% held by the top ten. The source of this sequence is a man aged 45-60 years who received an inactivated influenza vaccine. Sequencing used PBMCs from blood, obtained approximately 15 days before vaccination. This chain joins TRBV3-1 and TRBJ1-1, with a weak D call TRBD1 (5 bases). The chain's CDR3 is CASSPHRKNTEAFF. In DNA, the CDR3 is TGTGCCAGCAGCCCGCACAGGAAGAACACTGAAGCTTTCTTT. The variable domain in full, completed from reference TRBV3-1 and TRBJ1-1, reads DTAVSQTPKYLVTQMGNDKSIKCEQNLGHDTMYWYKQDSKKFLKIMFSYNNKELIINETVPNRFSPKSPDKAHLNLHINSLELGDSAVYFCASSPHRKNTEAFFGQGTRLTVV.